This TCR beta chain was observed in a study of vaccination and CD4 T cells after COVID-19. Treatment given: roughly 10-day PBMC culture with coronavirus spike peptide pools or control peptides (ViraFEST assay). Study-wide findings and caveats: The rise in median SARS-CoV-2-reactive clonotypes, from around 19 to 38, was not significant. Convalescent patients displayed a median about 85% of reactive clones emerging only post-vaccination.

This clonotype occurred a few times. Its cognate antigen is unknown. Cultured CD4+ T-cell DNA underwent Oncomine TCR Beta short-read sequencing. Cultures of CD4+ T cells served as the source for extracting genomic DNA. TCRdb reprocessed the PCR reads with MiXCR, giving one entry per CDR3 protein. This table has roughly 8,600 distinct CDR3 sequences, about 55% appearing once. Germline V gene lookup returns CDR1 DFQATT and CDR2 SNEGSKA (reference sequence). V lost 3 bases to trimming and J lost 2 bases, with 20 bases between them. The CDR3 sequence is 16 residues long. The rearrangement links TRBV20-1 to TRBJ2-7; D is perhaps TRBD1 (6 bases). Input material: CD4+ T cells from blood, cultured in vitro. This sequence originates from a human donor who had recovered from COVID-19. This CDR3 reads CSASALPGQTAYEQYF. The CDR3, as DNA: TGCAGTGCTAGTGCCCTTCCGGGACAAACAGCCTACGAGCAGTACTTC.